What follows are 32 T cell receptor beta chains derived from one specimen sequenced in a study of T cell repertoires and Cas9 in healthy adults. The repertoire was sequenced with immunoSEQ multiplex PCR; TCRdb's copy has only in-frame clones and lacks some. Of 20,000 to 25,000 clones in the sample, less than 95% are singletons; the top ten hold more than 0.65%. Input material: CD4+ effector T cells (CD127+, CD25-, CD137-, CD154-) from PBMCs; culture status not recorded. The source of these receptors is a human donor in good health.

V usage is TRBV7-2 and J usage is TRBJ1-2; tentatively, D is TRBD1 (5 bases). The CDR3 contains 15 residues. Trimming removed 1 base at V and 7 bases at J, with 16 bases between. The germline V gene encodes CDR1 SGHTA and CDR2 FQGNSA. CDR3 residues: CASSLEPGNVVGYTF. DNA of the CDR3: TGTGCCAGCAGCTTAGAGCCAGGGAACGTTGTTGGCTACACCTTC.

The chain joins TRBV7-2 to TRBJ1-2; D is ambiguous. V was clipped by 0 bases and J by 0 bases, with 5 bases between them. Germline V gene sequence: CDR1 SGHTA, CDR2 FQGNSA. This CDR3 contains 14 residues. The CDR3 DNA reads as TGTGCCAGCAGCTTAGCCATCGCTAACTATGGCTACACCTTC. Its translation: CASSLAIANYGYTF.

The gene calls are TRBV6-6 and TRBJ1-5; D is undetermined. The ends were cut back, 0 bases at V and 6 bases at J, with 3 bases in the middle. This CDR3 is 12 amino acids long. Per germline, CDR1 MNHNY and CDR2 SVGAGI (reference sequence). In DNA, the CDR3 is TGTGCCAGCAGTTACTCGATTCAGCCCCAGCATTTT. Residues: CASSYSIQPQHF.

The genes are TRBV11-2 and TRBJ1-3; no clear D gene. CDR1 is SGHAT and CDR2 is FQNNGV in the germline V gene. V lost 4 bases and J lost 0, with 16 bases in between. The CDR3 extends over 17 amino acids. The CDR3 DNA follows: TGTGCCAGCAGCTCCTCGAGTGGGCGGTACTCTGGAAACACCATATATTTT. Translation gives CASSSSSGRYSGNTIYF.

A single count supports this clone. The chain uses TRBV9 and TRBJ2-1, with 11 bases lining up with TRBD2. The CDR3 covers 16 residues. Germline V gene data show CDR1 as SGDLS and CDR2 as YYNGEE. Trimming removed 4 bases from V and 5 bases from J; junction bases left unmatched: 8. CDR3 sequence reads: CASSPSLAGGHNEQFF. The CDR3 DNA reads as TGTGCCAGCAGCCCCTCGCTAGCGGGGGGCCACAATGAGCAGTTCTTC. The whole variable domain, remainder taken from reference TRBV9 and TRBJ2-1, is DSGVTQTPKHLITATGQRVTLRCSPRSGDLSVYWYQQSLDQGLQFLIQYYNGEERAKGNILERFSAQQFPDLHSELNLSSLELGDSALYFCASSPSLAGGHNEQFFGPGTRLTVL.

The chain couples TRBV29-1 to TRBJ2-2; no clear D gene. CDR3 size: 11 residues. CDR1 and CDR2 (germline): SQVTM, ANQGSEA. With 6 bases removed from V and 12 bases from J, the gap between germline ends came to 14 bases. The CDR3 here is CSVALGSKLFF. Here the CDR3 DNA reads TGCAGCGTCGCATTGGGCTCAAAGCTGTTTTTT.

The chain combines TRBV6-5 with TRBJ2-3, with D uncertain. V shed 6 bases and J shed 0 bases, with 13 bases lying between them. The CDR3 is made up of 15 amino acids. CDR1 MNHEY and CDR2 SVGAGI come from the germline V gene. The CDR3 DNA follows: TGTGCCAGCAGGCGAAAAATAGTGAGCACAGATACGCAGTATTTT. It specifies CASRRKIVSTDTQYF.

The chain joins TRBV5-4 to TRBJ2-1; no firm D call. Germline-derived CDR1 and CDR2 are SGHNT and YYREEE (reference sequence). The V gene lost 4 bases and the J gene lost 4 bases, with 6 bases spanning the gap. The length of the CDR3 is 12 residues. The CDR3 reads CASSLAYNEQFF. The CDR3 DNA sequence: TGTGCCAGCAGCCTGGCTTACAATGAGCAGTTCTTC.

The J gene is TRBJ1-5, the V gene TRBV19; no clear D gene. Germline CDR1 reads LNHDA; CDR2 reads SQIVND (reference sequence). CDR3 length: 17 residues. V lost 0 bases, J lost 3 bases, and 15 bases lay in between. CDR3 sequence reads: CASSIDTRFSINQPQHF. In DNA form, the CDR3 reads TGTGCCAGTAGTATAGATACCCGTTTCAGTATCAATCAGCCCCAGCATTTT.

The V gene is TRBV4-3, the J gene TRBJ2-1; TRBD2 matches at 8 bases. After removal of 1 base from V and 5 bases from J, the junction contained 7 bases not matched to a gene. CDR1 and CDR2 from the germline V gene are LGHNA and YSLEER. The length of the CDR3 is 16 residues. CDR3 in amino acids: CASSQGVGRAHNEQFF. The CDR3 region has the DNA TGCGCCAGCAGCCAAGGTGTCGGGAGGGCCCACAATGAGCAGTTCTTC.

The chain recombines TRBV18 with TRBJ1-6; 7 bases are shared with TRBD1. The germline V gene encodes CDR1 KGHSH and CDR2 LQKENI. Losses at the gene ends were 4 bases for V and 10 bases for J; bases not matched to a gene: 7. This CDR3 has 14 amino acids. In nucleotides, the CDR3 is TGTGCCAGCTCACTAAACGGACAGGACTCACCCCTCCACTTT. Translated: CASSLNGQDSPLHF.

The gene calls are TRBV6-1 and TRBJ2-3; D is perhaps TRBD2 (6 bases). The CDR3 runs 14 residues. The V and J ends lost 7 bases and 0 bases respectively, with 11 bases between them. Germline V CDR1 and CDR2: MNHNS, SASEGT. As DNA, the CDR3 is TGTGCCAGCAAACCGGGACTTAGCACAGATACGCAGTATTTT. Protein sequence: CASKPGLSTDTQYF.

The chain carries TRBV6-5 and TRBJ2-1; no clear D gene. Germline lookup yields CDR1 MNHEY and CDR2 SVGAGI. The CDR3 totals 15 residues. The V and J ends lost 5 bases and 6 bases respectively, with 17 bases between them. CDR3 loop: CASSPGSQGRNEQFF. The CDR3 DNA reads TGTGCCAGCAGTCCCGGGTCCCAAGGCCGCAATGAGCAGTTCTTC.

The rearrangement links TRBV9 to TRBJ1-3; 10 bases line up with TRBD1. The V and J ends lost 3 bases and 0 bases, in that order; junction bases with no gene match: 0. This CDR3 region has 15 residues. Germline V gene data show CDR1 as SGDLS and CDR2 as YYNGEE. CDR3 bases: TGTGCCAGCAGCGGGGACAGGGGCTCTGGAAACACCATATATTTT. This translates into CASSGDRGSGNTIYF. Together with reference TRBV9 and TRBJ1-3, the CDR3 gives the full variable domain: DSGVTQTPKHLITATGQRVTLRCSPRSGDLSVYWYQQSLDQGLQFLIQYYNGEERAKGNILERFSAQQFPDLHSELNLSSLELGDSALYFCASSGDRGSGNTIYFGEGSWLTVV.

The chain couples TRBV7-8 to TRBJ1-2; TRBD1 is a possible D gene (6 bases). Trimming left V 7 bases short and J 2 bases short, with 11 bases between. From germline, CDR1 is SGHVS and CDR2 FQNEAQ. The CDR3 covers 13 residues. This CDR3 is CASTQDRNYGYTF. CDR3 nucleotides: TGTGCCAGCACCCAGGACAGAAACTATGGCTACACCTTC. Full variable domain (outside the CDR3, taken from reference TRBV7-8 and TRBJ1-2): GAGVSQSPRYKVAKRGQDVALRCDPISGHVSLFWYQQALGQGPEFLTYFQNEAQLDKSGLPSDRFFAERPEGSVSTLKIQRTQQEDSAVYLCASTQDRNYGYTFGSGTRLTVV.

The chain carries TRBV6-1 and TRBJ1-6; 10 nucleotides match TRBD1. J was trimmed by 8 bases and V by 7 bases; bases with no gene match: 8. The CDR3 contains 15 residues. CDR1 MNHNS and CDR2 SASEGT come from the germline V gene. CDR3 sequence reads: CASKPSTGGDSPLHF. Written as DNA, the CDR3 is TGTGCCAGCAAACCCTCGACAGGGGGCGATTCACCCCTCCACTTT.

The J gene is TRBJ2-3, the V gene TRBV5-5; D is perhaps TRBD1 (5 bases). The V gene lost 1 base and the J gene lost 4 bases, with 19 bases spanning the gap. The CDR3 spans 17 residues. Germline lookup yields CDR1 SGHKS and CDR2 YYEKEE (reference sequence). The CDR3 bases are TGTGCCAGCAGCTTGTTAGGGGTTGTTGGGTCAGCAGATACGCAGTATTTT. Translated: CASSLLGVVGSADTQYF.

The chain is built from TRBV30 and TRBJ1-5; TRBD1 aligns across 7 bases. Germline CDR1 and CDR2: GTSNPN and SVGIG (reference sequence). V lost 3 bases and J lost 5; bases outside the gene matches: 4. The CDR3 length is 13 residues. CDR3 protein: CAWSPGGDQPQHF. CDR3 DNA: TGTGCCTGGAGCCCAGGGGGGGATCAGCCCCAGCATTTT.

The chain joins TRBV11-2 to TRBJ2-1; 7 bases map to TRBD2. Trimming took 3 bases from V and 3 from J; bases not matched to a gene: 11. This CDR3 comprises 17 residues. Per germline, CDR1 SGHAT and CDR2 FQNNGV. CDR3 bases: TGTGCCAGCAGCTTCTCCTCGGGGCTAGCGGTCTACAATGAGCAGTTCTTC. Protein: CASSFSSGLAVYNEQFF.

The rearrangement uses TRBV11-1 and TRBJ1-6; D uncertain. Trimming removed 3 bases from V and 9 bases from J, with 6 bases in between. The germline gives CDR1 SGHAT, CDR2 FQDESV (reference sequence). The CDR3 runs 12 residues. The DNA of the CDR3 is TGTGCCAGCAGCTTTCCGGGTTCACCCCTCCACTTT. It encodes CASSFPGSPLHF.

The chain is built from TRBV7-3 and TRBJ1-1; D gene ambiguous. Trimming took off 2 bases at V and 7 bases at J, with 20 bases between the two ends. The CDR3 is 16 residues long. CDR1 and CDR2 from the germline V gene are SGHTA and FQGTGA. CDR3 residues: CASSLGSLSDQYEAFF. In DNA, the CDR3 is TGTGCCAGCAGCTTAGGATCCCTGTCGGACCAATATGAAGCTTTCTTT.

The chain uses TRBV9 and TRBJ2-2; the match to TRBD2 covers 8 bases. Germline lookup yields CDR1 SGDLS and CDR2 YYNGEE. The CDR3 consists of 17 residues. With V trimmed by 0 bases and J by 1 base, 5 bases remained unmatched. In DNA, the CDR3 is TGTGCCAGCAGCGTAGCGACTAGCGTTAAGAACACCGGGGAGCTGTTTTTT. As protein: CASSVATSVKNTGELFF.

This clone was observed once. The chain has TRBV29-1 and TRBJ2-7; TRBD1 aligns across 9 bases. Per the germline V gene, CDR1 is SQVTM and CDR2 is ANQGSEA. After removal of 6 bases from V and 3 bases from J, the junction contained 6 bases not matched to a gene. The CDR3 totals 13 residues. Here the CDR3 reads CSVIQGADYEQYV. In DNA form, the CDR3 reads TGCAGCGTCATACAGGGGGCGGACTACGAGCAGTACGTC.

This clone was seen a few times. This chain joins TRBV6-5 and TRBJ2-2; 8 positions agree with TRBD2. The CDR3 is made up of 15 amino acids. The junction had 9 bases not matched to a gene; V was cut back by 8 bases and J by 4 bases. Germline CDR1 reads MNHEY; CDR2 reads SVGAGI. CDR3 bases: TGTGCCAGCTTGGGGGGACTAGGCACCACCGGGGAGCTGTTTTTT. Translating it yields CASLGGLGTTGELFF.

The chain links TRBV2 to TRBJ1-2; D not resolved. Germline lookup yields CDR1 SNHLY and CDR2 FYNNEI. This CDR3 region has 14 residues. V was clipped by 0 bases and J by 4 bases, with 9 bases between them. The CDR3 reads CASSEANSLYGYTF. As DNA, the CDR3 is TGTGCCAGCAGTGAAGCCAACAGCCTCTATGGCTACACCTTC.

V is TRBV6-5 and J is TRBJ1-3; a possible D gene is TRBD1 (6 bases). Germline V gene lookup returns CDR1 MNHEY and CDR2 SVGAGI. Trimming shortened V by 6 bases and J by 0 bases, and 9 bases separated the two germline ends. This CDR3 has 14 residues. The CDR3 DNA is TGTGCCAGCAGGAGGACAGCCTCTGGAAACACCATATATTTT. This sequence encodes CASRRTASGNTIYF.

The chain combines TRBV5-6 with TRBJ1-2; possible D gene TRBD1, 6 bases. Germline V lookup: CDR1 SGHDT, CDR2 YYEEEE. The CDR3 covers 14 residues. Trimming shortened V by 2 bases and J by 7 bases, and 15 bases separated the two germline ends. Here the CDR3 reads CASSFAGDNLGYTF. CDR3 coding DNA: TGTGCCAGCAGCTTTGCGGGGGACAATCTTGGCTACACCTTC.

In its sample, this clone was seen once. V and J are TRBV11-2 and TRBJ1-5; D possibly corresponds to TRBD1 (6 bases). CDR1 and CDR2 (germline): SGHAT, FQNNGV. The ends were cut back, 2 bases at V and 0 bases at J, with 8 bases in the middle. The CDR3 spans 15 residues. This chain's CDR3 is CASSLRGYSNQPQHF. The CDR3 bases are TGTGCCAGCAGCTTAAGGGGGTATAGCAATCAGCCCCAGCATTTT.

The genes are TRBV18 and TRBJ1-1, with D possibly TRBD1 on 6 matching bases. The V end lost 4 bases, the J end lost 5 bases, and 17 bases lay between the germline ends. Germline V lookup: CDR1 KGHSH, CDR2 LQKENI. The CDR3 has 15 amino acids. The CDR3 region has the DNA TGTGCCAGCTCACACGAGACAGGAGGGCGGACTGAAGCTTTCTTT. Its translation is CASSHETGGRTEAFF. The whole variable domain, filled in from reference TRBV18 and TRBJ1-1, reads NAGVMQNPRHLVRRRGQEARLRCSPMKGHSHVYWYRQLPEEGLKFMVYLQKENIIDESGMPKERFSAEFPKEGPSILRIQQVVRGDSAAYFCASSHETGGRTEAFFGQGTRLTVV.

The J gene is TRBJ2-2, the V gene TRBV19, with D tentatively TRBD2 (5 bases). In germline, CDR1 is LNHDA, CDR2 SQIVND (reference sequence). Trimming removed 1 base from V and 1 base from J, with 7 bases in between. CDR3 length equals 15 residues. CDR3 amino acids: CASSIGAVNTGELFF. CDR3 bases: TGTGCCAGTAGTATAGGAGCGGTGAACACCGGGGAGCTGTTTTTT.

The rearrangement links TRBV19 to TRBJ2-2; 8 bases agree with TRBD2. After removal of 5 bases from V and 5 bases from J, the junction contained 10 bases not matched to a gene. CDR3 length: 16 amino acids. Per germline, CDR1 LNHDA and CDR2 SQIVND (reference sequence). As DNA, the CDR3 is TGTGCCAGTAGTCTCCAGCGGGAGAGTAGAACCGGGGAGCTGTTTTTT. It codes for CASSLQRESRTGELFF.

The chain links TRBV10-3 to TRBJ2-1, with 9 positions matching TRBD2. The CDR3 is 14 residues long. The germline V gene has CDR1 ENHRY and CDR2 SYGVKD. Germline trimming cut 8 bases from V and 5 bases from J; bases unmatched to any gene: 7. CDR3 protein: CAIETSGLHNEQFF. The CDR3 DNA sequence: TGTGCCATCGAAACTAGCGGGCTGCACAATGAGCAGTTCTTC.